What follows are 19 T cell receptor beta chains derived from one specimen sequenced in a study of blood T cell repertoires in COVID-19. Here immunoSEQ multiplex PCR was the method, and the copy in TCRdb shows in-frame clones only, minus some. The sample has around 100,000 clones; roughly 89% are singletons. Input material: peripheral blood. Every receptor here comes from a human donor in a cohort sampled during active COVID-19.

The V gene is TRBV12-1, the J gene TRBJ1-5; whether TRBD1, the table's D call, matches the DNA was not checked. TRBV12-1 is assigned pseudogene status. The CDR3 has 14 residues. CDR3 DNA sequence: TGTGCCAGCAGCTTTGCCAGGGTAGGACAGCCCCAGCATTTT. It encodes CASSFARVGQPQHF.

The V and J genes are TRBV29-1 and TRBJ1-1; maybe TRBD1 (6 bases). Trimming cost V 7 bases and J 1 base, with 19 bases left between them. Germline-derived CDR1 and CDR2 are SQVTM and ANQGSEA. The CDR3 sequence is 15 residues long. The chain's CDR3 is CSAQGPGHKNTEAFF. CDR3 DNA: TGCAGCGCCCAGGGACCGGGACACAAGAACACTGAAGCTTTCTTT. Using reference TRBV29-1 and TRBJ1-1 for the parts outside the CDR3, the full variable domain is SAVISQKPSRDICQRGTSLTIQCQVDSQVTMMFWYRQQPGQSLTLIATANQGSEATYESGFVIDKFPISRPNLTFSTLTVSNMSPEDSSIYLCSAQGPGHKNTEAFFGQGTRLTVV.

This chain joins TRBV9 and TRBJ1-2; D is ambiguous. The germline V gene has CDR1 SGDLS and CDR2 YYNGEE. This CDR3 is built from 12 residues. Trimming shortened V by 0 bases and J by 7 bases, and 7 bases separated the two germline ends. Written as DNA, the CDR3 is TGTGCCAGCAGCGTAGTTGAGAGTGGCTACACCTTC. It encodes CASSVVESGYTF.

This rearrangement joins TRBV24-1 to TRBJ2-1; TRBD1 matches 11 bases. Germline values: CDR1 KGHDR, CDR2 SFDVKD. The CDR3 length is 15 residues. V lost 6 bases, J lost 15 bases, and 15 bases stayed unmatched. The CDR3 sequence: CATSYKPGQGVMGFF. The CDR3 region has the DNA TGTGCCACCAGTTATAAACCGGGACAGGGGGTTATGGGGTTCTTC.

This clone appeared a single time. V is TRBV7-6 and J is TRBJ2-7, with TRBD1 identical over 9 bases. The V segment lost 7 bases and the J segment 2 bases; nucleotides outside the gene matches: 9. The length of the CDR3 is 15 residues. CDR1 SGHVS and CDR2 FNYEAQ come from the germline V gene. CDR3 nucleotides: TGTGCCAGCACCATGCCGGGACAGGGCCCCTACGAGCAGTACTTC. Its translation is CASTMPGQGPYEQYF.

For this clone: The junction does not match germline at one end; this may be a read error. The rearrangement joins TRBV7-7 to TRBJ2-5; 10 bases agree with TRBD1. The CDR3 runs to 15 residues. Germline lookup yields CDR1 SSHAT and CDR2 FNYEAQ (reference sequence). CDR3 nucleotide sequence: TGTGCTAGCAGCTTACGGACAGGGGGACTCAGGGCCCAGTACTTC. Residues: CASSLRTGGLRAQYF.

The chain couples TRBV3-1 (or the pseudogene TRBV3-2) to TRBJ1-6; D call uncertain. Germline V gene lookup returns CDR1 LGHDT and CDR2 YNNKEL (reference sequence). CDR3 length: 16 amino acids. The germline V and J ends were trimmed by 4 bases and 2 bases, with 12 bases remaining between them. DNA of the CDR3: TGTGCCAGCAGCCTCACTCCGGGAACCTATAATTCACCCCTCCACTTT. This codes for CASSLTPGTYNSPLHF.

In this sample, this clone turned up once. The V gene is TRBV5-4, the J gene TRBJ2-3; D remains unclear. Trimming cost V 0 bases and J 2 bases, with 7 bases left between them. In germline, CDR1 is SGHNT, CDR2 YYREEE (reference sequence). The CDR3 loop spans 14 amino acids. Written as DNA, the CDR3 is TGTGCCAGCAGCTTGGAGTCGGTCACAGATACGCAGTATTTT. Protein product: CASSLESVTDTQYF.

V gene TRBV30 combines with J gene TRBJ2-7, with TRBD1 identical over 9 bases. The CDR3 contains 17 residues. Germline values: CDR1 GTSNPN, CDR2 SVGIG (reference sequence). The trim removed 3 bases at V and 1 base at J, leaving 13 bases unmatched. The CDR3 nucleotides are TGTGCCTGGAGCCCGACAGGGGGGGGGAAAAGGTCCTACGAGCAGTACTTC. It codes for CAWSPTGGGKRSYEQYF.

The chain employs TRBV3-1 (or the pseudogene TRBV3-2) and TRBJ1-4, with 8 bases fitting TRBD1. Germline CDR1 LGHDT, CDR2 YNNKEL (reference sequence). With 6 bases clipped from V and 7 bases from J, the junction kept 10 bases outside the gene matches. The CDR3 is 15 amino acids. The CDR3 DNA reads as TGTGCCAGCAGACCTGGGACAGGAAGGCGTGAAAAACTGTTTTTT. It translates to CASRPGTGRREKLFF.

The gene calls are TRBV5-6 and TRBJ2-5, with TRBD1 as a possible D gene (5 bases). The CDR3 consists of 13 residues. CDR1 is SGHDT, CDR2 YYEEEE, per germline. V dropped 3 bases and J dropped 0 bases, with 6 bases sitting between them. CDR3 region: CASSYRYQETQYF. DNA for the CDR3: TGTGCCAGCAGCTACAGGTACCAAGAGACCCAGTACTTC.

The chain combines TRBV27 with TRBJ2-5, with 8 positions matching TRBD1. J was trimmed by 5 bases and V by 4 bases; bases with no gene match: 3. The CDR3 covers 13 residues. Germline CDR1 is MNHEY and CDR2 is SMNVEV (reference sequence). For the CDR3, the DNA is TGTGCCAGCAGTTCTGACAGGGGTGAGACCCAGTACTTC. Its protein is CASSSDRGETQYF.

The chain has TRBV9 and TRBJ2-5; D gene uncertain. V was shortened by 3 bases and J by 2 bases, with 5 bases between the two germline ends. Germline CDR1 reads SGDLS; CDR2 reads YYNGEE. CDR3 size: 12 residues. CDR3 nucleotides: TGTGCCAGCAGCGGACATCAAGAGACCCAGTACTTC. Encoded protein: CASSGHQETQYF.

The V gene is TRBV6-5, the J gene TRBJ1-1; D might be TRBD1 (6 bases). V was trimmed by 5 bases and J by 5 bases, leaving 12 bases between them. Germline lookup yields CDR1 MNHEY and CDR2 SVGAGI. This CDR3 region has 13 residues. The CDR3 loop reads CASSPLGGTEAFF. CDR3 nucleotide sequence: TGTGCCAGCAGTCCCTTAGGGGGAACTGAAGCTTTCTTT.

This chain connects TRBV27 to TRBJ1-4; D ambiguous. This CDR3 has 12 amino acids. CDR1 is MNHEY and CDR2 is SMNVEV in the germline V gene (reference sequence). V lost 8 bases and J 8 bases, leaving 12 bases between the germline ends. For the CDR3, the DNA is TGTGCCAGCTCCCAGTGGCGGGAAAAACTGTTTTTT. This encodes CASSQWREKLFF.

The chain is built from TRBV5-3 and TRBJ1-1; perhaps TRBD1 as D (5 bases). Being an ORF, TRBV5-3 has a function that is uncertain. This CDR3 region has 16 residues. The V end lost 7 bases, the J end lost 0 bases, and 19 bases lay between the germline ends. The CDR3 region has the DNA TGTGCCAGAGGTACACCGGGACTGACGATGAACACTGAAGCTTTCTTT. Its translation: CARGTPGLTMNTEAFF.

The chain employs TRBV3-1 (or the pseudogene TRBV3-2) and TRBJ1-2; TRBD1 is a possible D gene (6 bases). There are 12 residues in the CDR3. Germline loops: CDR1 LGHDT, CDR2 YNNKEL (reference sequence). Trimming stripped 8 bases from V and 4 bases from J, with 11 bases between. The CDR3 sequence is CASQGPSYGYTF. CDR3 DNA: TGTGCCAGCCAGGGGCCCTCCTATGGCTACACCTTC.

The V call is TRBV5-8, the J call TRBJ2-1; 8 bases align to TRBD1. Germline loops: CDR1 SGHTS, CDR2 YDEGEE. The CDR3 has 16 amino acids. V shed 3 bases and J 9 bases; nucleotides not matched to a gene: 14. In DNA, the CDR3 is TGTGCCAGCAGCTCGGGAGCCGGGACAGGCAGAGGTGAGCAGTTCTTC. Protein sequence: CASSSGAGTGRGEQFF.

The CDR3 spells CASRAQGSANEKLFF. The CDR3 region has the DNA TGCGCCAGCAGAGCACAGGGGTCAGCTAATGAAAAACTGTTTTTT. The chain recombines TRBV4-1 with TRBJ1-4; TRBD1 aligns across 7 bases. Trimming cost V 6 bases and J 3 bases; bases outside gene matches: 7. Germline CDR1 is MGHRA and CDR2 is YSYEKL. The CDR3 has 15 amino acids.